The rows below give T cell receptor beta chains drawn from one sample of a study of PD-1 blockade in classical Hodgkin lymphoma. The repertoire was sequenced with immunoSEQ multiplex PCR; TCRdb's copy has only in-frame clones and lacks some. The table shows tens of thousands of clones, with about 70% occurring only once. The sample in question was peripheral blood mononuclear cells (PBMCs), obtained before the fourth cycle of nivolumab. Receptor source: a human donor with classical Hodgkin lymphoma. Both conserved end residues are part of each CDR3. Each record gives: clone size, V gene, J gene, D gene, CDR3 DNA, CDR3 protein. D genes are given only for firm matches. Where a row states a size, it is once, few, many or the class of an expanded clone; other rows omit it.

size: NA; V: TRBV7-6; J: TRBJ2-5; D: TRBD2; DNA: TGTGCCAGCAGCTTGGGACTAGCGGGAAAGGGAGAGACCCAGTACTTC; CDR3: CASSLGLAGKGETQYF
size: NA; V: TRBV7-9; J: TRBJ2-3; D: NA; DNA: TGTGCCAGCAGCCTCAGCGGGAGCACAGATACGCAGTATTTT; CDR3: CASSLSGSTDTQYF
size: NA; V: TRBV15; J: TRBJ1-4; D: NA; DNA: TGTGCCACCAGCAGAGGGCAGGGTAATGAAAAACTGTTTTTT; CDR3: CATSRGQGNEKLFF
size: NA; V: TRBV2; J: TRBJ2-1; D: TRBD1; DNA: TGTGCCAGCAAGGAGGGGACAGGGGGCAATGAGCAGTTCTTC; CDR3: CASKEGTGGNEQFF
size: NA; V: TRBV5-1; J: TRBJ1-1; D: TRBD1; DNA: TGCGCCAGCAGCCTGACGGACAGGGGGAGGAACACTGAAGCTTTCTTT; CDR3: CASSLTDRGRNTEAFF
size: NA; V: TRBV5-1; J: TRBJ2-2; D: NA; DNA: TGCGCCAGCAGCTCAGAAATTACCGGGGAGCTGTTTTTT; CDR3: CASSSEITGELFF
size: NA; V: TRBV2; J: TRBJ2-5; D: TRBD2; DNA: TGTGCCAGCCGGACTAGCGGGAGGGTAGAGACCCAGTACTTC; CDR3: CASRTSGRVETQYF
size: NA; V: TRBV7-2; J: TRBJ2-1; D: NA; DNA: TGTGCCAGCAGCTTAGCCCCCCTTGGCTGGACGGAGCAGTTCTTC; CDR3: CASSLAPLGWTEQFF
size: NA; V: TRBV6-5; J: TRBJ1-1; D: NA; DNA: TGTGCCAGCAGTTACTCATCCGACACTGAAGCTTTCTTT; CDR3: CASSYSSDTEAFF
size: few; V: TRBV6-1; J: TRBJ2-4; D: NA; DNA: TGTGCCAGCAGTGAATATATGGGAGAAGCCAAAAACATTCAGTACTTC; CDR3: CASSEYMGEAKNIQYF
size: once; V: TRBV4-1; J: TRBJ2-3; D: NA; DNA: TGCGCCAGCAGCCAAGGCTTAGGGAGGGGGACAGATACGCAGTATTTT; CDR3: CASSQGLGRGTDTQYF
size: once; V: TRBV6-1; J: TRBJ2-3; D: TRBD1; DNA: TGTGCCAGCAGAGACAGGGCGGCTCGCACAGATACGCAGTATTTT; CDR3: CASRDRAARTDTQYF
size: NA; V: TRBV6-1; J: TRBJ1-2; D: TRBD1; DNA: TGTGCCACCGACAGGGCTAACTATGGCTACACCTTC; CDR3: CATDRANYGYTF
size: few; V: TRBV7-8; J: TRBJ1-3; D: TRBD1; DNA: TGTGCCAGCAGCTCCGGGACAGGGTTTGGAAACACCATATATTTT; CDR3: CASSSGTGFGNTIYF
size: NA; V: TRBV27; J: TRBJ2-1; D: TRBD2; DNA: TGTGCCAGCAGCCTGGGACTAGCGGGAGTCAATGAGCAGTTCTTC; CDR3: CASSLGLAGVNEQFF
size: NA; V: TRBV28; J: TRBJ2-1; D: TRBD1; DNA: TGTGCCAGCAGTCCCGGGACAGAAGGCAATGAGCAGTTCTTC; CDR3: CASSPGTEGNEQFF
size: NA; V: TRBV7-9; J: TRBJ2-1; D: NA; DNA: TGTGCCAGCAGCTCACGGGACAAGAGCTCCTACAATGAGCAGTTCTTC; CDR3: CASSSRDKSSYNEQFF
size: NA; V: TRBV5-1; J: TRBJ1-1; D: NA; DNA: TGCGCCAGCAGCTTGGACAGGGCGGAAAGGGGCCTCGAAGCTTTCTTT; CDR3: CASSLDRAERGLEAFF
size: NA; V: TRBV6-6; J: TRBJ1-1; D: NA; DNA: TGTGCCAGCAGAGGGGAGGGCGGGGAAGCTTTCTTT; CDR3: CASRGEGGEAFF
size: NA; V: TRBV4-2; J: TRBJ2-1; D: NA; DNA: TGTGCCAGCAGCCAAGTAGGGGAGACCCTATACAATGAGCAGTTCTTC; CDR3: CASSQVGETLYNEQFF
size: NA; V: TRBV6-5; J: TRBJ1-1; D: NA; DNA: TGTGCCAGCAGTTACTCGACGATAGTGACTGAAGCTTTCTTT; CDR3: CASSYSTIVTEAFF
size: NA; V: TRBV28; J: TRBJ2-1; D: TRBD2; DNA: TGTGCCAGCAGTTTACCCCCCGTCGGGATTAGCGGGAGGGCCTCTGAAGATGAGCAGTTCTTC; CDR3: CASSLPPVGISGRASEDEQFF
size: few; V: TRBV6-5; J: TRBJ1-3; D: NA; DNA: TGTGCCAGCAGTTACACGGGTATCGGGGGCACCATATATTTT; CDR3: CASSYTGIGGTIYF
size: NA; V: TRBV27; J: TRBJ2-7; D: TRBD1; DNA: TGTGCCAGCAGTCCCCTGGACAGGGCGGTCGAGCAGTACTTC; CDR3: CASSPLDRAVEQYF
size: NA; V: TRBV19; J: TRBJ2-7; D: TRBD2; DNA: TGTGCCAGTAGTATTGGGCTAGCGGGAGGTTACGAGCAGTACTTC; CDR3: CASSIGLAGGYEQYF
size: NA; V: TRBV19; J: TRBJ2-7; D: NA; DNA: TGTGCCAGTAGTATAGATCCGGACAGCTACGAGCAGTACTTC; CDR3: CASSIDPDSYEQYF
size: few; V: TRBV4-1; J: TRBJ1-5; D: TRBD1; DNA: TGCGCCAGCAGCCAGGGGACAGGGACTTATCAGCCCCAGCATTTT; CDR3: CASSQGTGTYQPQHF
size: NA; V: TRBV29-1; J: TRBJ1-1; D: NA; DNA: TGCAGCGTTGAAGCTCGGGGAATGGGGACTGAAGCTTTCTTT; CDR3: CSVEARGMGTEAFF
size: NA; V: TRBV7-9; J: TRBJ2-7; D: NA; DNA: TGTGCCAGCAGCTTAGGTCAGCTCTACGAGCAGTACTTC; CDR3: CASSLGQLYEQYF
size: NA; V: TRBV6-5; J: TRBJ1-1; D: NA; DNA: TGTGCCAGCAGTTACTCGAGGGAGGGGAGGGCTTTCTTT; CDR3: CASSYSREGRAFF
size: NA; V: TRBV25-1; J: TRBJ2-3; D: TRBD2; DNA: TGTGCCAGCACTCAAGCGGGGACAGATACGCAGTATTTT; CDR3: CASTQAGTDTQYF
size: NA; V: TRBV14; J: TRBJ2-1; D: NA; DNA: TGTGCCAGCAGCCAGTTAGGACCCCTTAGGATCTCCCAAATTGAGCAGTTCTTC; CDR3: CASSQLGPLRISQIEQFF
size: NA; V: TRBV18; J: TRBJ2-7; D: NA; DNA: TGTGCCAGCTCACCCCGGGACAACTCCTACGAGCAGTACTTC; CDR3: CASSPRDNSYEQYF
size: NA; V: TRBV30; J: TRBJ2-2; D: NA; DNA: TGTGCCTGGAGTGTACTAAGTCGGGGCTCCCGCACCGGGGAGCTGTTTTTT; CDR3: CAWSVLSRGSRTGELFF
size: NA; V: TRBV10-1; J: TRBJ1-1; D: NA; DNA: TGCGCCAGCAGTGTAATGGGGAACACTGAAGCTTTCTTT; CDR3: CASSVMGNTEAFF
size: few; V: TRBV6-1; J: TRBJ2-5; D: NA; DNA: TGTGCCAGCAGTGGTGAGGGGGGGCGTTTGGAGACCCAGTACTTC; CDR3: CASSGEGGRLETQYF
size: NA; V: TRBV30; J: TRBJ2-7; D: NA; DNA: TGTGCCTGGATAGTGCCGAGTGGGAGAGGGTCCTACGAGCAGTACTTC; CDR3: CAWIVPSGRGSYEQYF
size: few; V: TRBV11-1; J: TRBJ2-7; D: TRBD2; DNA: TGTGCCAGCAGCTTGATGGCTAGCGGGCTCGTCTACGAGCAGTACTTC; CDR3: CASSLMASGLVYEQYF
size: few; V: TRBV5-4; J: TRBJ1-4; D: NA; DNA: TGTGCCAGCAGCTCCGCTGGTACAACTAATGAAAAACTGTTTTTT; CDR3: CASSSAGTTNEKLFF
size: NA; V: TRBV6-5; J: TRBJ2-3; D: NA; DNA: TGTGCCAGCAGTTACAGTCTCTATCGGGCAGATACGCAGTATTTT; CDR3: CASSYSLYRADTQYF
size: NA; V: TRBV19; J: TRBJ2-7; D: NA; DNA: TGTGCCAGTAGTTCTACGGGAAACTCCTACGAGCAGTACTTC; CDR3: CASSSTGNSYEQYF
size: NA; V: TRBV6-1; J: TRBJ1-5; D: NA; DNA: TGTGCCAGCAGCACGGATAGTGGCAGCAATCAGCCCCAGCATTTT; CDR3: CASSTDSGSNQPQHF
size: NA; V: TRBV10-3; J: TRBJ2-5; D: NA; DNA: TGTGCCATCAGTGCAACGGGGACCCAAGAGACCCAGTACTTC; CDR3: CAISATGTQETQYF
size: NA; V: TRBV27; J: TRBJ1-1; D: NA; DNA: TGTGCCAGCACGGGGGGAGGTGGGAGGACTGAAGCTTTCTTT; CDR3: CASTGGGGRTEAFF
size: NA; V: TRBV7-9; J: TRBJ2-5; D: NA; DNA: TGTGCCAGCAGCTTAGCGGCTTCCCTCAACCAAGAGACCCAGTACTTC; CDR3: CASSLAASLNQETQYF
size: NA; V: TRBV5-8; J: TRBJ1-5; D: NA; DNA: TGTGCCAGCAGCGCAACCCCAGCTAGCTATAGCAATCAGCCCCAGCATTTT; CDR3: CASSATPASYSNQPQHF
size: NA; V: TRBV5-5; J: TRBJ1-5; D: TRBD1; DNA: TGTGCCAGCAGCCCAAACAGGGGACAAGGGCAGCCCCAGCATTTT; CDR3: CASSPNRGQGQPQHF
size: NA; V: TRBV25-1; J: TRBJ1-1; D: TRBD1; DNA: TGTGCCAGCAGCAAACAGGGGACGAGCACTGAAGCTTTCTTT; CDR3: CASSKQGTSTEAFF
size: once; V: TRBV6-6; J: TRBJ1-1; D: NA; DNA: TGTGCCAGCAGGACGGGGCAGATGAACACTGAAGCTTTCTTT; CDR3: CASRTGQMNTEAFF
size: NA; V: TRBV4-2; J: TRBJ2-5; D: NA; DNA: TGTGCCAGCAGCCACGCCGACCCCGGACCCCTACAAGAGACCCAGTACTTC; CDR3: CASSHADPGPLQETQYF
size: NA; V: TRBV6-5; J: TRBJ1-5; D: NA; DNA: TGTGCCAGCGGTATAAGCAATCAGCCCCAGCATTTT; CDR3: CASGISNQPQHF
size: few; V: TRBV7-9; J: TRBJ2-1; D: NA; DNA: TGTGCCAGCAGCTTAGGGGAGTGGGCTGAGCAGTTCTTC; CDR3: CASSLGEWAEQFF
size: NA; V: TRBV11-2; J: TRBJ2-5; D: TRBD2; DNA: TGTGCCAGCAGCGTAATAGGACTAGCGGGAGCGGGAGAGACCCAGTACTTC; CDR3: CASSVIGLAGAGETQYF
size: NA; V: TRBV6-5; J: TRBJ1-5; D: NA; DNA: TGTGCCAGCAGTTCGGGGAGGCTCCATCAGCCCCAGCATTTT; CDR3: CASSSGRLHQPQHF
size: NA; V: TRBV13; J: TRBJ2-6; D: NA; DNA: TGTGCCAGCAGCGGAGGGGGCCCTGGGGCCAACGTCCTGACTTTC; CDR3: CASSGGGPGANVLTF
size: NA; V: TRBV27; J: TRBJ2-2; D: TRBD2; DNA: TGTGCCAGCAGTTACTTGGGTAGCGGGGCCGGGGAGCTGTTTTTT; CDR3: CASSYLGSGAGELFF
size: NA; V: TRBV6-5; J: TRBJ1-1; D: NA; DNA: TGTGCCAGCGAATCCAAAGCTTTCTTT; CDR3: CASESKAFF
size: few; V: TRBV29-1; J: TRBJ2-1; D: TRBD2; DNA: TGCAGCGCCGGACTAGCGGGAGTGTATGAGCAGTTCTTC; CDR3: CSAGLAGVYEQFF
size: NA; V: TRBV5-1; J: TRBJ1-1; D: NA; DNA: TGCGCCAGCAGCTTGGAAGGTGTCCTGAACACTGAAGCTTTCTTT; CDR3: CASSLEGVLNTEAFF
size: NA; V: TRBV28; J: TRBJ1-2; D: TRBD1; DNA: TGTGCCAGCAGCACACTGGGACAGGGGGCTGGAGGCTACACCTTC; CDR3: CASSTLGQGAGGYTF